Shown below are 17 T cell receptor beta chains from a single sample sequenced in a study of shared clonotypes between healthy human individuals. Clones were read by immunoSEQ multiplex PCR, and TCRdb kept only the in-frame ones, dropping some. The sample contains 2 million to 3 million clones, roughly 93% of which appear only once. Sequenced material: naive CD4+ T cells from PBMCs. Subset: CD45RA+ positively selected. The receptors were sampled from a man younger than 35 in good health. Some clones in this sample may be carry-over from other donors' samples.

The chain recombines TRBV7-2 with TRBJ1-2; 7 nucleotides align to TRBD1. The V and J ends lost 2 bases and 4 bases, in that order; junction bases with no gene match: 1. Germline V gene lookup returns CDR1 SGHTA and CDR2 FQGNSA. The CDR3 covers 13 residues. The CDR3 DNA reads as TGTGCCAGCAGCTTAAGGGGGCCCTATGGCTACACCTTC. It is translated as CASSLRGPYGYTF.

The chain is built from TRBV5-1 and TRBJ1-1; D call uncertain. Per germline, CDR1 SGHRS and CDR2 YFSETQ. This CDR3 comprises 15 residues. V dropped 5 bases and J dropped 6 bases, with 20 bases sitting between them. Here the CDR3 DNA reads TGCGCCAGCAGTGGGGTCGGAGCCCGGATAGCTGAAGCTTTCTTT. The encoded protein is CASSGVGARIAEAFF.

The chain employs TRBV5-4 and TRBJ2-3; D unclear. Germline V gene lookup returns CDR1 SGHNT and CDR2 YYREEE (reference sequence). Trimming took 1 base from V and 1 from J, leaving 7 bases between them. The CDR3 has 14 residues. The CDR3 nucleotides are TGTGCCAGCAGCTTGTTCTCCGGCACAGATACGCAGTATTTT. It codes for CASSLFSGTDTQYF.

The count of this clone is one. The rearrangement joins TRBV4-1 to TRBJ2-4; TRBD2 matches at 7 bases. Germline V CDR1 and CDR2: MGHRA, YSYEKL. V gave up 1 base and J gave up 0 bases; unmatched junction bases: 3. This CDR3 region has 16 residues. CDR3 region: CASSQGGSLAKNIQYF. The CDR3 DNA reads TGCGCCAGCAGCCAAGGCGGGAGCTTAGCCAAAAACATTCAGTACTTC.

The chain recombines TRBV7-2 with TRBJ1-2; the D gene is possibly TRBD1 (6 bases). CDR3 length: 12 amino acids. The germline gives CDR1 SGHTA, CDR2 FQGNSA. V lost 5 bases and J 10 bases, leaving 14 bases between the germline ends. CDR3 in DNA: TGTGCCAGCAGCGTTGGACAGCCATACTACACCTTC. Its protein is CASSVGQPYYTF.

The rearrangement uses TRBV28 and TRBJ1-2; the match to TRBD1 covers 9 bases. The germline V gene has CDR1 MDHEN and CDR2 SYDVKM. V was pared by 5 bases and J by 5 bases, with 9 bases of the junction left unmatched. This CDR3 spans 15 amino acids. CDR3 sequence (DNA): TGTGCCAGCAGTCTTCGACAGGGGGACTTATATGGCTACACCTTC. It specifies CASSLRQGDLYGYTF.

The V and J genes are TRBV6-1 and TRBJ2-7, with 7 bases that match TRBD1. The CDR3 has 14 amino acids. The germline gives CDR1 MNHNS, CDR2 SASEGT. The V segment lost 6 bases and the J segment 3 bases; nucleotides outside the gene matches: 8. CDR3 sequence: CASSERDRLYEQYF. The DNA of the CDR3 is TGTGCCAGCAGCGAAAGGGACAGACTCTACGAGCAGTACTTC.

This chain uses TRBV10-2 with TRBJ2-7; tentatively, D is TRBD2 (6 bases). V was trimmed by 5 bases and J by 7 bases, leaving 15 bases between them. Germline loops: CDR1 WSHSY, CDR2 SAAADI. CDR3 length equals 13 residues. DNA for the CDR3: TGCGCCAGCAGTCCGAGGGACGCGGGGGAGCAGTACTTC. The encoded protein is CASSPRDAGEQYF.

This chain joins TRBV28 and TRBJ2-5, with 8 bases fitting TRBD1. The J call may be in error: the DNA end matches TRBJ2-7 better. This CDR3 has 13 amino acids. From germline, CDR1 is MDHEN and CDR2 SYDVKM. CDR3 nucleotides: TGTGCCAGCAGTTTAAGGGACAGGTACGAGCAGTACTTC. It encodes CASSLRDRYEQYF.

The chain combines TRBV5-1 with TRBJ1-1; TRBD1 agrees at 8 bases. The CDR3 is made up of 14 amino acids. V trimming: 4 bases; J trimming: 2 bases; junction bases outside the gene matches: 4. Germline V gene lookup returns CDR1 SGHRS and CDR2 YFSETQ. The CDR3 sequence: CASSVTGANTEAFF. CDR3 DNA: TGCGCCAGCAGCGTGACAGGGGCAAACACTGAAGCTTTCTTT.

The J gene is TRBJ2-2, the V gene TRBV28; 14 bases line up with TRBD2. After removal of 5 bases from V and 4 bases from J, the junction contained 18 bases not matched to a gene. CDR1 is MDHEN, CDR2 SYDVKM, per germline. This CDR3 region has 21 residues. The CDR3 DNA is TGTGCCAGCAGTCCCACCCCCGGAGGGACTAGCGGGAGAACGGGCACCGGGGAGCTGTTTTTT. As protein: CASSPTPGGTSGRTGTGELFF.

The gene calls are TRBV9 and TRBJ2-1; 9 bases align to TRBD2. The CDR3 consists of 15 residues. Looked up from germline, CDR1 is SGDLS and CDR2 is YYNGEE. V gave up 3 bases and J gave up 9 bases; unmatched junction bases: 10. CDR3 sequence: CASSEKREVSSEQFF. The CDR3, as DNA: TGTGCCAGCAGCGAAAAGCGGGAGGTATCGAGTGAGCAGTTCTTC.

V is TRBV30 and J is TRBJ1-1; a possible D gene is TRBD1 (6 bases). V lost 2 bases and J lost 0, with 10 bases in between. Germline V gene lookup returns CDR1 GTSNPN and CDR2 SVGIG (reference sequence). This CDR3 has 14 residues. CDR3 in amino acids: CAWSRGHLNTEAFF. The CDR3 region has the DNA TGTGCCTGGAGTCGGGGACATTTGAACACTGAAGCTTTCTTT.

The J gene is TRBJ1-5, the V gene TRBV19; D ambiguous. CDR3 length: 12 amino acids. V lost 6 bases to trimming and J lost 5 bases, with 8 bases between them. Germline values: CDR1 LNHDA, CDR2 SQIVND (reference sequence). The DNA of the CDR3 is TGTGCCAGTAGGATTCGGGATCAGCCCCAGCATTTT. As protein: CASRIRDQPQHF.

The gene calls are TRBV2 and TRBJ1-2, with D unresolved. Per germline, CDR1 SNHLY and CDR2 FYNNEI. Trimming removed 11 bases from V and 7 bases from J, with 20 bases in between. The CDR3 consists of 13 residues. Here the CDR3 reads CALQRFGLTGYTF. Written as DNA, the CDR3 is TGTGCCCTCCAGCGATTCGGTTTAACTGGCTACACCTTC.

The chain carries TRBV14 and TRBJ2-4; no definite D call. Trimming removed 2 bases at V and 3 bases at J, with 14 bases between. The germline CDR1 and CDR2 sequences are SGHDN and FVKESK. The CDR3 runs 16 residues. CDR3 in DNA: TGTGCCAGCAGCCAATCAACGAGCCTCGTCAAAAACATTCAGTACTTC. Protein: CASSQSTSLVKNIQYF.

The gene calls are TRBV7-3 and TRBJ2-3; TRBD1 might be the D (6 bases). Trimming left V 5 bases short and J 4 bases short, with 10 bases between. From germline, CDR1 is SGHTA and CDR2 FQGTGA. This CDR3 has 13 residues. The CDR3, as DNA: TGTGCCAGCAGCCACGACAGGCCAGATACGCAGTATTTT. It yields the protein CASSHDRPDTQYF.